The clone carrying this T cell receptor beta chain came up a few times. Its matching antigen is unknown. These data originate in a study of T-cell reconstitution after alpha-beta-depleted transplantation in children. Overall study results and limits: After transplant, at about two months, alpha-beta T cells were reportedly derived from several hundred expanded graft clones. From surviving recipient T cells and thymic progenitors came the high day-60 TCRbeta diversity observed in some patients.

Unique molecular identifiers were used in preparing the TCRbeta library. TCRdb ran MiXCR on the PCR reads and lists one entry per CDR3 protein. This table has about 540,000 distinct CDR3 sequences, 25% to 30% appearing once. Trimming removed 8 bases from V and 0 bases from J, with 10 bases in between. Germline loops: CDR1 SNHLY, CDR2 FYNNEI. CDR3 size: 13 residues. The chain links TRBV2 to TRBJ2-5; D remains ambiguous. The sequence derives from a boy younger than two with Wiskott-Aldrich syndrome, due to receive a stem cell transplant. Source: PBMCs, taken before TCRalphabeta/CD19-depleted stem cell transplant. CDR3 sequence reads: CASRFQYQETQYF. The CDR3 DNA follows: TGTGCCAGCCGTTTTCAGTACCAAGAGACCCAGTACTTC. Variable domain in full (rest from reference TRBV2 and TRBJ2-5): EPEVTQTPSHQVTQMGQEVILRCVPISNHLYFYWYRQILGQKVEFLVSFYNNEISEKSEIFDDQFSVERPDGSNFTLKIRSTKLEDSAMYFCASRFQYQETQYFGPGTRLLVL.